Listed below are T cell receptor beta chains from one sample, sequenced in a study of early stage breast cancer tumors. Profiled with immunoSEQ multiplex PCR; TCRdb holds only in-frame clones, not every one. The data hold 7,000 to 9,500 clones, with roughly 77% observed a single time. The specimen was normal breast tissue next to the tumor. All receptors derive from a person between 55 and 70 years old with breast cancer. Both conserved end residues are part of each CDR3. A D gene is named only where the DNA matches it firmly. Size is omitted from some rows. Given values are once, few, many or a class for expanded clones.

NA,NA,TRBJ2-1,TRBV7-2,TGTGCCAGCAGCCAAGAGGTGGGGAATGAGCAGTTCTTC,CASSQEVGNEQFF
NA,NA,TRBJ2-7,TRBV10-3,TGTGCCATCAGTGAGGCGGGGAGAACCTACGAGCAGTACTTC,CAISEAGRTYEQYF
TRBD1,NA,TRBJ1-5,TRBV28,TGTGCCAGCAGACCCGGGACAGTGGGGAATCAGCCCCAGCATTTT,CASRPGTVGNQPQHF
TRBD1,NA,TRBJ1-2,TRBV5-4,TGTGCCAGCAGCCTAGGGACAGGGGCTTATGGCTACACCTTC,CASSLGTGAYGYTF
NA,NA,TRBJ2-1,TRBV11-3,TGTGCCAGCAGCCCTACTAATTCGGGTGGGGAGCAGTTCTTC,CASSPTNSGGEQFF
NA,NA,TRBJ1-1,TRBV7-6,TGTGCCAGCAGCTTCGGACAGAGGAACACTGAAGCTTTCTTT,CASSFGQRNTEAFF
NA,NA,TRBJ1-4,TRBV2,TGTGCCAGCAGTGACGATTCAACTAATGAAAAACTGTTTTTT,CASSDDSTNEKLFF
NA,NA,TRBJ1-4,TRBV7-6,TGTGCCAGCAGCTTAACCCCCGGGACACCCCAAGTGCTGTTTTTT,CASSLTPGTPQVLFF
NA,NA,TRBJ2-1,TRBV5-1,TGCGCCAGCAGCCGAAACAATGAGCAGTTCTTC,CASSRNNEQFF
NA,NA,TRBJ2-1,TRBV7-8,TGTGCCAGCAGCTTAGAGGGGCATTACAATGAGCAGTTCTTC,CASSLEGHYNEQFF
NA,NA,TRBJ2-3,TRBV7-9,TGTGCCAGCAGCCTCCAGGGAAGTCGGACAGATACGCAGTATTTT,CASSLQGSRTDTQYF
NA,medium-sized,TRBJ2-1,TRBV6-6,TGTGCCAGCAGTTACTCTCGGGCTTTGTCCTGGGAGCAGTTCTTC,CASSYSRALSWEQFF
TRBD1,NA,TRBJ2-7,TRBV15,TGTGCCACCAGCAGAAATCCTCCTGGACAGGGGGTCTACGAGCAGTACTTC,CATSRNPPGQGVYEQYF
TRBD1,NA,TRBJ2-7,TRBV28,TGTGCCAGCAGTCCAGGGGGCCCCCCCTACGAGCAGTACTTC,CASSPGGPPYEQYF
TRBD1,NA,TRBJ1-1,TRBV25-1,TGTGCCAGCATTACCGGGACAGGGGTGGGGAAAGAAGCTTTCTTT,CASITGTGVGKEAFF
NA,NA,TRBJ2-5,TRBV30,TGTGCCTGGAGTGCGGGGCAAACGGGTGAGACCCAGTACTTC,CAWSAGQTGETQYF
NA,NA,TRBJ1-2,TRBV27,TGTGCCAGCAGTTTGACGGTGAACTATGGCTACACCTTC,CASSLTVNYGYTF
NA,NA,TRBJ1-6,TRBV7-9,TGTGCCAGCACCTTCTCAGAATCACCCCTCCACTTT,CASTFSESPLHF
NA,NA,TRBJ1-5,TRBV2,TGTGCCAGCAGGGGACACCCCAATCAGCCCCAGCATTTT,CASRGHPNQPQHF
TRBD1,few,TRBJ2-2,TRBV11-1,TGTGCCAGCAGCTTAGGACAGGGGCACACCGGGGAGCTGTTTTTT,CASSLGQGHTGELFF
NA,few,TRBJ1-6,TRBV19,TGTGCCAGTAGTAACCCCAGCTCCTATAATTCACCCCTCCACTTT,CASSNPSSYNSPLHF
TRBD2,NA,TRBJ2-7,TRBV30,TGTGCCTGGAGGAGAGGAGCGGGGACGTCCTACGAGCAGTACTTC,CAWRRGAGTSYEQYF
TRBD1,NA,TRBJ1-1,TRBV9,TGTGCCAGCAGCGCCCTGACAGGGGGCATTCGCACTGAAGCTTTCTTT,CASSALTGGIRTEAFF
NA,NA,TRBJ2-4,TRBV28,TGTGCCAGCAGTTTCCTCAGGGCTCGAAGTAACATTCAGTACTTC,CASSFLRARSNIQYF
NA,NA,TRBJ1-4,TRBV7-9,TGTGCCAGCAGCTTGTTGGGGGCGGGGGAAAAACTGTTTTTT,CASSLLGAGEKLFF
TRBD1,NA,TRBJ1-5,TRBV19,TGTGCCACCCGCCGGAGGGGGCAGGGTCAGCCCCAGCATTTT,CATRRRGQGQPQHF
NA,NA,TRBJ2-7,TRBV5-5,TGTGCCAGCAGCTCGCGGGTTTACGGGGCGGATAGCTCCTACGAGCAGTACTTC,CASSSRVYGADSSYEQYF
NA,NA,TRBJ2-7,TRBV5-1,TGCGCCAGCAGCTTAGGTTCAGCGTACGAGCAGTACTTC,CASSLGSAYEQYF
NA,NA,TRBJ1-3,TRBV7-6,TGTGCCAGCAGCTTAGAACTAGGAAGCTCTGGAAACACCATATATTTT,CASSLELGSSGNTIYF
NA,NA,TRBJ2-5,TRBV6-7,TGTGCCAGCAGTTACCAGGGGGGAGGGGCGATTGAACAAGAGACCCAGTACTTC,CASSYQGGGAIEQETQYF
TRBD1,NA,TRBJ2-3,TRBV10-3,TGTGCCATCAGTGAAAATTGGACAGGGTCGAGCGGTGCTAGCACAGATACGCAGTATTTT,CAISENWTGSSGASTDTQYF
NA,NA,TRBJ2-2,TRBV29-1,TGCAGCGTTGTCCGTGACGTTACCGGGGAGCTGTTTTTT,CSVVRDVTGELFF
TRBD1,once,TRBJ1-4,TRBV5-1,TGCGCCAGCAGCAAGGGACAGGTTGAAAAACTGTTTTTT,CASSKGQVEKLFF
TRBD2,NA,TRBJ2-1,TRBV5-1,TGCGCCAGCAGTTCCACTAGCGGCATATACAATGAGCAGTTCTTC,CASSSTSGIYNEQFF
NA,NA,TRBJ2-2,TRBV6-5,TGTGCCAGCAGCCGACATGGGGGTGCCGGGGAGCTGTTTTTT,CASSRHGGAGELFF
NA,once,TRBJ2-1,TRBV10-3,TGTGCCACGCTGGTCAGCAATGAGCAGTTCTTC,CATLVSNEQFF
TRBD2,few,TRBJ2-1,TRBV7-2,TGTGCCAGCAGCGCGGTACTAGCGGCCTACAATGAGCAGTTCTTC,CASSAVLAAYNEQFF
NA,NA,TRBJ2-2,TRBV5-1,TGCGCCAGCAGCGCGGAACCGGGCTCCGTGGGGACCGGGGAGCTGTTTTTT,CASSAEPGSVGTGELFF
NA,NA,TRBJ1-4,TRBV7-6,TGTGCCAGCAGCCGGGCGGTTGGTGCAACTAATGAAAAACTGTTTTTT,CASSRAVGATNEKLFF
NA,NA,TRBJ2-1,TRBV28,TGTGCCAGCAGTCTCGGCCGCAATGAGCAGTTCTTC,CASSLGRNEQFF
NA,NA,TRBJ2-3,TRBV6-6,TGTGCCAGCAGTTGGACCCGTGGGAGCACAGATACGCAGTATTTT,CASSWTRGSTDTQYF
NA,NA,TRBJ2-7,TRBV5-1,TGCGCCAGCAGCTTGGGAATGAGGGGAGCCTACGAGCAGTACTTC,CASSLGMRGAYEQYF
TRBD2,NA,TRBJ2-1,TRBV19,TGTGCCAGTAGTAAAATCGGGGGGGTTAAATCCTACAATGAGCAGTTCTTC,CASSKIGGVKSYNEQFF
NA,NA,TRBJ1-5,TRBV5-6,TGTGCCAGCAGCACATACAATCAGCCCCAGCATTTT,CASSTYNQPQHF
NA,few,TRBJ1-1,TRBV6-1,TGTGCCAGCAGGCTATTTGTGAACACTGAAGCTTTCTTT,CASRLFVNTEAFF
NA,NA,TRBJ2-2,TRBV9,TGTGCCAGCAAACGGACTCCTAACACCGGGGAGCTGTTTTTT,CASKRTPNTGELFF